This TCR beta chain emerged from a study of T cells in Graves' hyperthyroidism and ophthalmopathy. Findings of the study overall: Stable hyperthyroidism and ophthalmopathy were separated using 13 V-J signatures. The model predicted ophthalmopathy a median approximately seven months before onset. Clonotypes that were expanded in thyroid above 0.001 mostly appeared in blood too.

Per germline, CDR1 SQVTM and CDR2 ANQGSEA. This CDR3 is 13 amino acids long. V shed 5 bases, J shed 6 bases, and the junction held 8 bases outside the gene matches. The investigators amplified TCR beta CDR3 regions from RNA transcripts. The HTBI primer set was used in a first-round RT-PCR of the TCR CDR3. Each CDR3 protein is one row after TCRdb ran MiXCR on the multiplex PCR reads. The data hold tens of thousands of distinct CDR3 sequences, with about 49% observed a single time. A note on this clonotype: Its antigen is unidentified.

Sequenced sample: blood. This rearrangement joins TRBV29-1 to TRBJ2-7; 9 bases are a match to TRBD1. The TCR comes from a woman in her 50s with Graves' hyperthyroidism that later progressed to Graves' ophthalmopathy. CDR3 loop: CSVQDRGVSEQYF. In nucleotides, the CDR3 is TGCAGCGTTCAGGACAGGGGAGTAAGCGAGCAGTACTTC.